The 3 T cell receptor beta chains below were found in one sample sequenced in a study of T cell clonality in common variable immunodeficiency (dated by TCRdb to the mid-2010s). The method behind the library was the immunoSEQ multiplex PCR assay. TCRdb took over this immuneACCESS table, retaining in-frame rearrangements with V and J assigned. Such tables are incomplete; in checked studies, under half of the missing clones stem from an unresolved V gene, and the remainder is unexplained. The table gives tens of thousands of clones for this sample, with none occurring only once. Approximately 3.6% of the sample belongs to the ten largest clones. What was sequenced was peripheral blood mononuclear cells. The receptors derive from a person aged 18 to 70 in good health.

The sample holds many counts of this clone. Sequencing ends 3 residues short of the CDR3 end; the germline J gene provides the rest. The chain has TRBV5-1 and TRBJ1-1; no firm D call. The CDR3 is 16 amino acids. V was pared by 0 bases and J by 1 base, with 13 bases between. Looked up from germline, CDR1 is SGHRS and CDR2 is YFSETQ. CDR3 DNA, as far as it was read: TGCGCCAGCAGCTTGGGGTTAGAGGGCCCGAACACTGAA. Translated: CASSLGLEGPNTE. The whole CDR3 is CASSLGLEGPNTEAFF.

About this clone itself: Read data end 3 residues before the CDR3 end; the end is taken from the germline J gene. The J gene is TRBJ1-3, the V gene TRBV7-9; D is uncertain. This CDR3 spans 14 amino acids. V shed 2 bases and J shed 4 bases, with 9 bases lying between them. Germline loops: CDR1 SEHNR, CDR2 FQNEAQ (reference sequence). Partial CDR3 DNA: TGTGCCAGCAGCTTATGGGCGGGGGGAAACACC. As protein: CASSLWAGGNT. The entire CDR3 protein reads CASSLWAGGNTIYF.

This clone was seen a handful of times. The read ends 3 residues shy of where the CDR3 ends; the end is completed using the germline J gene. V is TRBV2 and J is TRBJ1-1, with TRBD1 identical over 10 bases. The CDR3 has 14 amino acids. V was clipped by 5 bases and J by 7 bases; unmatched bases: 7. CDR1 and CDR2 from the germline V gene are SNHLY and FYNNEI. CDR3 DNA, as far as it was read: TGTGCCAGCAGTTTCGACAGGGGGCGGAATGAA. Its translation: CASSFDRGRNE. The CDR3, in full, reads CASSFDRGRNEAFF. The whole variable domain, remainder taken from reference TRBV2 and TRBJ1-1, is EPEVTQTPSHQVTQMGQEVILRCVPISNHLYFYWYRQILGQKVEFLVSFYNNEISEKSEIFDDQFSVERPDGSNFTLKIRSTKLEDSAMYFCASSFDRGRNEAFFGQGTRLTVV.